This is a list of T cell receptor beta chains from one sample in a study of T-cell reconstitution after alpha-beta-depleted transplantation in children. A single record per CDR3 protein comes from TCRdb applying MiXCR to the PCR reads. The sample carries around 410,000 distinct CDR3 sequences, approximately 11% recorded once. The sample was PBMCs from the stem cell graft donor, taken from the stem cell graft. Receptors originate from a human donor who donated a stem cell graft to a child with acute myeloid leukemia. CDR3s include the opening cysteine and the closing phenylalanine or tryptophan. D genes are given only for firm matches. The listing skips clone size in some rows; elsewhere it reads once, few, many or a size class.

d_call: TRBD2
clone_size: few
v_call: TRBV12-3/TRBV12-4
j_call: TRBJ2-5
cdr3_nt: TGTGCCAGCAGTCCCACGGCTAGCGGGACCGTTCGGACCCAGTACTTC
cdr3_aa: CASSPTASGTVRTQYF

d_call: TRBD1
clone_size: many
v_call: TRBV5-1
j_call: TRBJ2-3
cdr3_nt: TGCGCCAGCAGCTTGGGACAGGGTGGAGATACGCAGTATTTT
cdr3_aa: CASSLGQGGDTQYF

d_call: TRBD2
clone_size: few
v_call: TRBV7-3
j_call: TRBJ2-1
cdr3_nt: TGTGCCAGCAGCTTAACTCAGGCTAGCGGGAGGAATGAGCAGTTCTTC
cdr3_aa: CASSLTQASGRNEQFF

d_call: TRBD1
clone_size: few
v_call: TRBV18
j_call: TRBJ2-1
cdr3_nt: TGTGCCAGCTCACCACCCCAGGGGGCCTCCTACAATGAGCAGTTCTTC
cdr3_aa: CASSPPQGASYNEQFF

d_call: TRBD1
clone_size: few
v_call: TRBV20-1
j_call: TRBJ2-2
cdr3_nt: TGCAGTGCTACCGCCCGTGGACAGGGGTACACCGGGGAGCTGTTTTTT
cdr3_aa: CSATARGQGYTGELFF

d_call: TRBD2
clone_size: few
v_call: TRBV20-1
j_call: TRBJ2-7
cdr3_nt: TGCAGTGCATCAAGCGGGAGCTTCTACGAGCAGTACTTC
cdr3_aa: CSASSGSFYEQYF

d_call: TRBD1
clone_size: few
v_call: TRBV10-3
j_call: TRBJ2-2
cdr3_nt: TGTGCCATCAGTCCGGGACAGGGGATAGGAAGGAACACCGGGGAGCTGTTTTTT
cdr3_aa: CAISPGQGIGRNTGELFF

d_call: NA
clone_size: NA
v_call: TRBV25-1
j_call: TRBJ2-5
cdr3_nt: TGTGCCAGCAATCACGGAGAGACCCAGTACTTC
cdr3_aa: CASNHGETQYF

d_call: NA
clone_size: NA
v_call: TRBV5-1
j_call: TRBJ1-2
cdr3_nt: TGCGCCAGCAGCTTGGATAGGTTCGGCGACTATGGCTACACCTTC
cdr3_aa: CASSLDRFGDYGYTF

d_call: NA
clone_size: few
v_call: TRBV14
j_call: TRBJ2-1
cdr3_nt: TGTGCCAGCAGCAGAGGGGGATACAATGAGCAGTTCTTC
cdr3_aa: CASSRGGYNEQFF

d_call: TRBD1
clone_size: many
v_call: TRBV27
j_call: TRBJ1-4
cdr3_nt: TGTGCCAGCAGTCTACAGGGGGCGCGAACTAATGAAAAACTGTTTTTT
cdr3_aa: CASSLQGARTNEKLFF

d_call: NA
clone_size: few
v_call: TRBV3-1
j_call: TRBJ1-2
cdr3_nt: TGTGCCAGCAGCCCGGGTGGAGATCATGGCTACACCTTC
cdr3_aa: CASSPGGDHGYTF

d_call: NA
clone_size: few
v_call: TRBV14
j_call: TRBJ1-2
cdr3_nt: TGTGCCAGCAGCCAAGCCGGCTCAGGGATCTATGGCTACACCTTC
cdr3_aa: CASSQAGSGIYGYTF

d_call: NA
clone_size: many
v_call: TRBV5-5
j_call: TRBJ2-5
cdr3_nt: TGTGCCAGCAGCAATGAACAAGAGACCCAGTACTTC
cdr3_aa: CASSNEQETQYF

d_call: TRBD2
clone_size: few
v_call: TRBV5-5
j_call: TRBJ2-3
cdr3_nt: TGTGCCAGCAGCTTGGCAGGGCGGCGGGGGACAGATACGCAGTATTTT
cdr3_aa: CASSLAGRRGTDTQYF

d_call: NA
clone_size: NA
v_call: TRBV12-3/TRBV12-4
j_call: TRBJ1-2
cdr3_nt: TGTGCCAGCAGTTCTAGCCCCCCTAACTATGGCCACACCTTC
cdr3_aa: CASSSSPPNYGHTF

d_call: TRBD2
clone_size: NA
v_call: TRBV7-2
j_call: TRBJ2-2
cdr3_nt: TGTGCCAGCAGCCGAAGACTAGCGGGGGGGCGTTCCGGGGAGCTGTTTTTT
cdr3_aa: CASSRRLAGGRSGELFF

d_call: NA
clone_size: NA
v_call: TRBV5-1
j_call: TRBJ2-5
cdr3_nt: TGCGCCAGCAGCATGGACTTGAGAACGGGACCAGAGACCCAGTACTTC
cdr3_aa: CASSMDLRTGPETQYF

d_call: NA
clone_size: few
v_call: TRBV12-3/TRBV12-4
j_call: TRBJ1-4
cdr3_nt: TGTGCCAGCAGTTTAACAGGACGAAAAGAAAAACTGTTTTTT
cdr3_aa: CASSLTGRKEKLFF

d_call: NA
clone_size: few
v_call: TRBV10-2
j_call: TRBJ1-5
cdr3_nt: TGCGCCAGCAGTGAGGGTCGGGATAGCAATCAGCCCCAGCATTTT
cdr3_aa: CASSEGRDSNQPQHF

d_call: NA
clone_size: many
v_call: TRBV4-1
j_call: TRBJ1-5
cdr3_nt: TGCGCCAGCAGCCAAGAAGGGGGTGGCAGCAATCAGCCCCAGCATTTT
cdr3_aa: CASSQEGGGSNQPQHF

d_call: TRBD2
clone_size: NA
v_call: TRBV20-1
j_call: TRBJ2-7
cdr3_nt: TGCAGTGCTAGTCCTAGCGGGAGTTCCTACGAGCAGTACTTC
cdr3_aa: CSASPSGSSYEQYF

d_call: NA
clone_size: few
v_call: TRBV7-2
j_call: TRBJ2-3
cdr3_nt: TGTGCCAGCAGCTTAGCACCGGGGGCACTCACAGATACGCAGTATTTT
cdr3_aa: CASSLAPGALTDTQYF

d_call: NA
clone_size: NA
v_call: TRBV10-3
j_call: TRBJ2-3
cdr3_nt: TGTGCCATCAGTGGACCACAGGGAAGCGCTAGCACAGATACGCAGTATTTT
cdr3_aa: CAISGPQGSASTDTQYF

d_call: TRBD1
clone_size: many
v_call: TRBV7-9
j_call: TRBJ1-5
cdr3_nt: TGCGCCAGCAGCTTGGCAGGGGGCAGTCAGCCCCAGCATTTT
cdr3_aa: CASSLAGGSQPQHF

d_call: TRBD2
clone_size: few
v_call: TRBV7-6
j_call: TRBJ2-2
cdr3_nt: TGTGCCAGCAGCTTAGGTCTAGCGGGAGGGCCCGGGGAGCTGTTTTTT
cdr3_aa: CASSLGLAGGPGELFF

d_call: NA
clone_size: NA
v_call: TRBV3-1
j_call: TRBJ2-1
cdr3_nt: TGTGCCAGCAGCCAAGAATTGTGGGGGGCTCCGGGGAGCTATTCCTACAATGAGCAGTTCTTC
cdr3_aa: CASSQELWGAPGSYSYNEQFF

d_call: NA
clone_size: NA
v_call: TRBV10-3
j_call: TRBJ2-7
cdr3_nt: TGTGCCATCAGTGAGTCGAATGAGCAGTACTTC
cdr3_aa: CAISESNEQYF

d_call: TRBD2
clone_size: few
v_call: TRBV4-3
j_call: TRBJ2-7
cdr3_nt: TGCGCCAGCAGCCAAGAAGACAGCGGGAGCTACGAGCAGTACTTC
cdr3_aa: CASSQEDSGSYEQYF

d_call: TRBD2
clone_size: NA
v_call: TRBV5-1
j_call: TRBJ2-1
cdr3_nt: TGCGCCAGCAGCTTGTCGGGCGGGAGGTCCAATGAGCAGTTCTTC
cdr3_aa: CASSLSGGRSNEQFF

d_call: NA
clone_size: many
v_call: TRBV29-1
j_call: TRBJ2-1
cdr3_nt: TGCAGCGTTGTGGTGGGGTTGAATGAGCAGTTCTTC
cdr3_aa: CSVVVGLNEQFF

d_call: NA
clone_size: few
v_call: TRBV6-5
j_call: TRBJ2-3
cdr3_nt: TGTGCCAGCAGTTATTCAGGGGTCCGCACAGATACGCAGTATTTT
cdr3_aa: CASSYSGVRTDTQYF

d_call: NA
clone_size: NA
v_call: TRBV2
j_call: TRBJ1-6
cdr3_nt: TGTGCCAGCAGATCCCGGGACGCCCGTTCACCCCTCCACTTT
cdr3_aa: CASRSRDARSPLHF

d_call: NA
clone_size: few
v_call: TRBV29-1
j_call: TRBJ2-1
cdr3_nt: TGCAGCGTTGCGAGGACCATCTCCTACAATGAGCAGTTCTTC
cdr3_aa: CSVARTISYNEQFF

d_call: NA
clone_size: many
v_call: TRBV11-1
j_call: TRBJ2-1
cdr3_nt: TGTGCCAGCAGCCCGAGTGTGAGGGGCGGGATAGCCTACAATGAGCAGTTCTTC
cdr3_aa: CASSPSVRGGIAYNEQFF

d_call: NA
clone_size: few
v_call: TRBV18
j_call: TRBJ1-1
cdr3_nt: TGTGCCAGCTCACCATTGGAGGGGGGCGCTGAAGCTTTCTTT
cdr3_aa: CASSPLEGGAEAFF

d_call: NA
clone_size: many
v_call: TRBV6-5
j_call: TRBJ1-1
cdr3_nt: TGTGCCAGCAGTTACTTACAGGACACTGAAGCTTTCTTT
cdr3_aa: CASSYLQDTEAFF

d_call: NA
clone_size: NA
v_call: TRBV5-1
j_call: TRBJ2-2
cdr3_nt: TGCGCCAGCGCCGGGACGGCGCCGAACACCGGGGAGCTGTTTTTT
cdr3_aa: CASAGTAPNTGELFF

d_call: NA
clone_size: NA
v_call: TRBV6-1
j_call: TRBJ2-5
cdr3_nt: TGTGCCAGCAGTAAGAGGACAATGGGGCAAGAGACCCAGTACTTC
cdr3_aa: CASSKRTMGQETQYF

d_call: TRBD2
clone_size: NA
v_call: TRBV20-1
j_call: TRBJ2-1
cdr3_nt: TGCAGTGTCAGTGGGGGACTAGCGGGGTTTAGCTCCTACAATGAGCAGTTCTTC
cdr3_aa: CSVSGGLAGFSSYNEQFF

d_call: TRBD1
clone_size: few
v_call: TRBV12-3/TRBV12-4
j_call: TRBJ2-3
cdr3_nt: TGTGCCAGCAGTATGACAGGGGGTAGTACAGATACGCAGTATTTT
cdr3_aa: CASSMTGGSTDTQYF

d_call: NA
clone_size: NA
v_call: TRBV6-5
j_call: TRBJ2-1
cdr3_nt: TGTGCCAGCAGTTACTCAGGGGCTCGGGAGCAGTTCTTC
cdr3_aa: CASSYSGAREQFF

d_call: NA
clone_size: few
v_call: TRBV5-5
j_call: TRBJ1-5
cdr3_nt: TGTGCCAGCAGCTTAACGGATTATATGGGCAATCAGCCCCAGCATTTT
cdr3_aa: CASSLTDYMGNQPQHF

d_call: TRBD2
clone_size: few
v_call: TRBV20-1
j_call: TRBJ2-3
cdr3_nt: TGCAGTGCTAGAGATCCGAAGCGGGATTTAGATACGCAGTATTTT
cdr3_aa: CSARDPKRDLDTQYF

d_call: TRBD2
clone_size: many
v_call: TRBV4-2
j_call: TRBJ2-1
cdr3_nt: TGTGCCAGCAGCCAGGAGCTAGCGGGGCCGTTTGAATACAATGAGCAGTTCTTC
cdr3_aa: CASSQELAGPFEYNEQFF

d_call: NA
clone_size: few
v_call: TRBV15
j_call: TRBJ2-3
cdr3_nt: TGTGCCACCAGCAGAGATAAGGGTCCAGATACGCAGTATTTT
cdr3_aa: CATSRDKGPDTQYF

d_call: NA
clone_size: NA
v_call: TRBV4-2
j_call: TRBJ1-1
cdr3_nt: TGTGCCAGCAGCCAAGACGCAGATGATGACAGCAACACTGAAGCTTTCTTT
cdr3_aa: CASSQDADDDSNTEAFF

d_call: NA
clone_size: few
v_call: TRBV7-2
j_call: TRBJ2-7
cdr3_nt: TGTGCCAGCAGCCCGAGTCAGGCACGCAGCTCCTACGAGCAGTACTTC
cdr3_aa: CASSPSQARSSYEQYF

d_call: TRBD2
clone_size: once
v_call: TRBV29-1
j_call: TRBJ2-7
cdr3_nt: TGCAGCGCCTTCCTAGCGGGAGTTGGAGAGCAGTACTTC
cdr3_aa: CSAFLAGVGEQYF

d_call: NA
clone_size: NA
v_call: TRBV7-9
j_call: TRBJ2-7
cdr3_nt: TGTGCCAGCAGCTTATCCGCCACCTACGAGCAGTACTTC
cdr3_aa: CASSLSATYEQYF